In its sample, the clone carrying this T cell receptor (beta chain) was seen many times. Its target is not known. The data derive from a study of T-cell reconstitution after alpha-beta-depleted transplantation in children. Study conclusions and caveats: Several patients had high TCRbeta diversity at day 60; it came from surviving recipient T cells and thymic progenitors. Approximately two months post-transplant, alpha-beta T cells reportedly originated from several hundred expanded graft clones. Newly produced T cells mostly accounted for T-cell counts and diversity one year post-transplant.

A library of TCRbeta sequences, prepared with unique molecular identifiers, was generated. A single record per CDR3 protein comes from TCRdb applying MiXCR to the PCR reads. The table shows around 420,000 distinct CDR3 sequences, with under 20% occurring only once. V lost 3 bases, J lost 5 bases, and 9 bases lay in between. There are 13 residues in the CDR3. CDR1 is MNHEY and CDR2 is SMNVEV in the germline V gene (reference sequence). This TCR was sampled from a boy in the first two years of life who had a stem cell transplant for Wiskott-Aldrich syndrome, so the T cells may come from the graft donor. The gene calls are TRBV27 and TRBJ2-3, with a possible D match to TRBD2 (6 bases). Sample: PBMCs, mostly from graft donor cells, taken 360 days after TCRalphabeta/CD19-depleted stem cell transplant. The CDR3 loop is CASSLTREDTQYF. CDR3 coding DNA: TGTGCCAGCAGTTTGACTAGGGAAGATACGCAGTATTTT.